This note documents a single TCR beta chain sequence. Its antigen remains undetermined. One base away there is no much larger clone; base qualities are not given. Receptor libraries were prepared by the immunoSEQ multiplex PCR assay. Drawn from immuneACCESS, this table holds only the in-frame rearrangements with V and J called that TCRdb kept. Clones are partly lost; checked studies trace under half to an unresolved V gene and leave the rest unexplained. The sample table lists about 24,000 clones, roughly 87% of them with a count of one. Of the sample, more than 4% is held by the ten largest clones. This sample was included in a study of chemoradiotherapy in HPV16-positive cancers (dated by TCRdb to about 2022). At the level of the whole study: Functional T-cell assays on cells from two HPV16-positive patients defined candidate HPV-specific T-cell clones and common TCR motifs. Next, the candidate HPV-specific TCRs and motifs were followed in TCR repertoires from fewer than 100 patients with HPV-related cancers. The study set out to ask whether T-cell immunity against the HPV oncoproteins E6 and E7 changes over the course of chemoradiotherapy and whether that immunity affects survival. The paper's findings and limits, for the study overall: Expansion of candidate HPV-specific clones and E7-related TCR motifs was observed in the tumor microenvironment during treatment, whereas no such expansion was observed for non-HPV-specific T cells. In HPV16-positive patients, expansion of HPV-responsive T cells during chemoradiotherapy was associated with improved recurrence-free survival. Only two HPV16-positive patients were used to derive the functional definition of HPV-specific T cells, and the survival association was reported for HPV16-positive patients.

Repertoires were sampled repeatedly over the course of chemoradiotherapy, so clonal expansion could be followed in the tumor microenvironment. After removal of 0 bases from V and 4 bases from J, the junction retains 8 bases not matched to a gene. CDR1 LGHNA and CDR2 YSLEER are derived from the germline V gene. The CDR3 covers 16 residues, taking in both the cysteine and the phenylalanine. The sequence is cut down to CDR3 DNA, 48 bases in frame from base 1. The sample in question was blood, obtained from a patient who underwent chemoradiotherapy. The V and J segments used are TRBV4-3 and TRBJ2-7; TRBD1 fits 8 bases in the junction. The TCR sequence derives from a human donor with HPV-associated anogenital cancer. The sequence in DNA is TGCGCCAGCAGCCAAGAAGTAGCGGACAGGGATTACGAGCAGTACTTC. This gives the protein CASSQEVADRDYEQYF.